This is a list of T cell receptor beta chains from one sample in a study of regulatory T cells in long-lasting Graves disease. TCRdb redid the calling of the multiplex PCR reads with MiXCR, one entry per CDR3 protein. The repertoire holds over 500,000 distinct CDR3 sequences, roughly 15% seen once, with more than 15% in the top ten. These data are also associated with another study on T cells in Graves' hyperthyroidism and ophthalmopathy.

Sample: peripheral blood mononuclear cells (PBMCs), taken at new diagnosis, from a patient treated with antithyroid drugs. The receptors stem from a woman aged 25 to 39 with Graves disease. CDR3s include the opening cysteine and the closing phenylalanine or tryptophan. The D gene is left open where the match is weak. The size field is filled for only some rows; it gives once, few, many or a size class.

d_gene: .; v_gene: TRBV27; j_gene: TRBJ2-5; abundance: many; CDR3aa: CASSSRGRETQYF; CDR3nt: TGTGCCAGCAGTTCCCGGGGCAGGGAGACCCAGTACTTC
d_gene: .; v_gene: TRBV30; j_gene: TRBJ2-1; abundance: .; CDR3aa: CAWSVHRSASSYNEQFF; CDR3nt: TGTGCCTGGAGTGTACATAGGTCGGCTAGCTCCTACAATGAGCAGTTCTTC
d_gene: .; v_gene: TRBV7-3; j_gene: TRBJ2-5; abundance: few; CDR3aa: CASSQTGGETQYF; CDR3nt: TGTGCCAGCAGCCAAACTGGAGGAGAGACCCAGTACTTC
d_gene: .; v_gene: TRBV19; j_gene: TRBJ1-5; abundance: few; CDR3aa: CASRLGGFGNQPQHF; CDR3nt: TGTGCCAGTAGATTAGGGGGGTTCGGCAATCAGCCCCAGCATTTT
d_gene: .; v_gene: TRBV11-1; j_gene: TRBJ2-1; abundance: many; CDR3aa: CASSLSPGPYNEQFF; CDR3nt: TGTGCCAGCAGCTTAAGCCCAGGGCCCTACAATGAGCAGTTCTTC
d_gene: TRBD1; v_gene: TRBV18; j_gene: TRBJ1-1; abundance: few; CDR3aa: CASSPDRGHTEAFF; CDR3nt: TGTGCCAGCTCACCCGACAGGGGGCACACTGAAGCTTTCTTT
d_gene: .; v_gene: TRBV5-1; j_gene: TRBJ2-2; abundance: many; CDR3aa: CASRSNTGELFF; CDR3nt: TGTGCCAGCAGGAGTAACACCGGGGAGCTGTTTTTT
d_gene: .; v_gene: TRBV11-2; j_gene: TRBJ1-1; abundance: few; CDR3aa: CASIMWGGRTEAFF; CDR3nt: TGTGCCAGCATCATGTGGGGGGGACGCACTGAAGCTTTCTTT
d_gene: .; v_gene: TRBV5-1; j_gene: TRBJ2-1; abundance: many; CDR3aa: CASSSITGLDRLNEQFF; CDR3nt: TGCGCCAGCAGCTCAATAACTGGGCTAGATCGCCTGAATGAGCAGTTCTTC
d_gene: TRBD1; v_gene: TRBV2; j_gene: TRBJ1-5; abundance: few; CDR3aa: CAGRPGQRGQPQHF; CDR3nt: TGTGCCGGCAGGCCGGGACAGAGAGGACAGCCCCAGCATTTT
d_gene: .; v_gene: TRBV28; j_gene: TRBJ2-1; abundance: many; CDR3aa: CASRGGKSYNEQFF; CDR3nt: TGTGCCAGCAGAGGCGGGAAGTCCTACAATGAGCAGTTCTTC
d_gene: TRBD1; v_gene: TRBV20-1; j_gene: TRBJ1-5; abundance: few; CDR3aa: CSASYETGKPQHF; CDR3nt: TGCAGTGCTAGTTATGAGACAGGGAAGCCCCAGCATTTT
d_gene: .; v_gene: TRBV20-1; j_gene: TRBJ1-3; abundance: .; CDR3aa: CSARDRGGASSGNTIYF; CDR3nt: TGCAGTGCTAGAGATCGAGGAGGGGCTAGCTCTGGAAACACCATATATTTT
d_gene: TRBD1; v_gene: TRBV7-2; j_gene: TRBJ1-6; abundance: .; CDR3aa: CASSFGTGGPPLHF; CDR3nt: TGTGCCAGCAGCTTCGGGACAGGGGGACCCCCCCTCCACTTT
d_gene: .; v_gene: TRBV10-2; j_gene: TRBJ2-7; abundance: many; CDR3aa: CASSRGGPQTSYEQYF; CDR3nt: TGCGCCAGCTCCCGGGGCGGTCCTCAAACCTCCTACGAGCAGTACTTC
d_gene: TRBD1; v_gene: TRBV7-8; j_gene: TRBJ2-5; abundance: many; CDR3aa: CASSLNRGDQETQYF; CDR3nt: TGTGCCAGCAGCTTAAACAGGGGGGACCAAGAGACCCAGTACTTC
d_gene: .; v_gene: TRBV20-1; j_gene: TRBJ2-1; abundance: few; CDR3aa: CSAPKFVGASSYNEQFF; CDR3nt: TGCAGTGCTCCTAAATTCGTGGGGGCGAGCTCCTACAATGAGCAGTTCTTC
d_gene: .; v_gene: TRBV3-1; j_gene: TRBJ2-7; abundance: .; CDR3aa: CASSLGVRPYSYEQYF; CDR3nt: TGTGCCAGCAGCCTCGGGGTTAGGCCTTATTCCTACGAGCAGTACTTC
d_gene: TRBD2; v_gene: TRBV29-1; j_gene: TRBJ2-5; abundance: few; CDR3aa: CSVVRNSGSQETQYF; CDR3nt: TGCAGCGTTGTTCGTAATAGCGGGAGCCAAGAGACCCAGTACTTC
d_gene: .; v_gene: TRBV3-1; j_gene: TRBJ2-7; abundance: .; CDR3aa: CASSQGSAGSYEQYF; CDR3nt: TGTGCCAGCAGCCAAGGTTCTGCAGGGTCTTACGAGCAGTACTTC
d_gene: TRBD1; v_gene: TRBV7-8; j_gene: TRBJ2-5; abundance: .; CDR3aa: CASSLRDRGKTQYF; CDR3nt: TGTGCCAGCAGCTTACGGGACAGGGGAAAGACCCAGTACTTC
d_gene: .; v_gene: TRBV3-1; j_gene: TRBJ2-1; abundance: .; CDR3aa: CASSQTSNEQFF; CDR3nt: TGTGCCAGCAGCCAGACATCGAATGAGCAGTTCTTC
d_gene: TRBD2; v_gene: TRBV9; j_gene: TRBJ2-5; abundance: few; CDR3aa: CASSPFGGGGETQYF; CDR3nt: TGTGCCAGCAGCCCCTTTGGGGGGGGGGGGGAGACCCAGTACTTC
d_gene: TRBD2; v_gene: TRBV20-1; j_gene: TRBJ2-7; abundance: few; CDR3aa: CSGKREGTYEQYF; CDR3nt: TGCAGTGGAAAGCGGGAAGGCACCTACGAGCAGTACTTC
d_gene: .; v_gene: TRBV6-2/TRBV6-3; j_gene: TRBJ1-2; abundance: few; CDR3aa: CASSYSIWEPNYGYTF; CDR3nt: TGTGCCAGCAGTTACTCGATCTGGGAACCTAACTATGGCTACACCTTC
d_gene: .; v_gene: TRBV19; j_gene: TRBJ1-2; abundance: .; CDR3aa: CASMGPFNYGYTF; CDR3nt: TGTGCCAGTATGGGGCCGTTTAACTATGGCTACACCTTC
d_gene: TRBD1; v_gene: TRBV19; j_gene: TRBJ1-1; abundance: few; CDR3aa: CASSWDSRNTEAFF; CDR3nt: TGTGCCAGTAGCTGGGACAGCCGGAACACTGAAGCTTTCTTT
d_gene: TRBD1; v_gene: TRBV14; j_gene: TRBJ1-2; abundance: .; CDR3aa: CASSRTTPGGPTHGYTF; CDR3nt: TGTGCCAGCAGCCGAACAACCCCAGGGGGACCTACCCATGGCTACACCTTC
d_gene: TRBD2; v_gene: TRBV9; j_gene: TRBJ2-1; abundance: few; CDR3aa: CASSYTGLAGRPPHVQFF; CDR3nt: TGTGCCAGCAGCTATACTGGACTAGCAGGACGACCCCCGCATGTTCAGTTCTTC
d_gene: .; v_gene: TRBV11-2; j_gene: TRBJ2-3; abundance: many; CDR3aa: CASSLIEGLADTQYF; CDR3nt: TGTGCCAGCAGCTTAATTGAGGGGTTGGCAGATACGCAGTATTTT
d_gene: .; v_gene: TRBV5-5; j_gene: TRBJ1-4; abundance: .; CDR3aa: CASRKGTPNEKLFF; CDR3nt: TGTGCCAGCAGGAAGGGGACACCTAATGAAAAACTGTTTTTT
d_gene: .; v_gene: TRBV20-1; j_gene: TRBJ1-3; abundance: .; CDR3aa: CSAAQARSGNTIYF; CDR3nt: TGCAGTGCTGCTCAAGCCCGTTCTGGAAACACCATATATTTT
d_gene: .; v_gene: TRBV30; j_gene: TRBJ1-3; abundance: .; CDR3aa: CAWQDSGNTIYF; CDR3nt: TGTGCCTGGCAGGACTCTGGAAACACCATATATTTT
d_gene: TRBD1; v_gene: TRBV7-9; j_gene: TRBJ2-2; abundance: .; CDR3aa: CASSSTGTGIIGELFF; CDR3nt: TGTGCCAGCAGCTCTACCGGGACAGGGATCATCGGGGAGCTGTTTTTT
d_gene: TRBD1; v_gene: TRBV30; j_gene: TRBJ1-6; abundance: many; CDR3aa: CAWGQGAGNSPLHF; CDR3nt: TGTGCCTGGGGACAGGGGGCTGGTAATTCACCCCTCCACTTT
d_gene: .; v_gene: TRBV20-1; j_gene: TRBJ2-7; abundance: .; CDR3aa: CSARRRDSDYEQYF; CDR3nt: TGCAGTGCTAGGAGGCGGGACTCCGACTACGAGCAGTACTTC
d_gene: .; v_gene: TRBV20-1; j_gene: TRBJ2-7; abundance: .; CDR3aa: CSALSDRGGPEQYF; CDR3nt: TGCAGTGCCCTCTCGGACAGAGGAGGTCCCGAGCAGTACTTC
d_gene: .; v_gene: TRBV12-5; j_gene: TRBJ1-1; abundance: many; CDR3aa: CASGLVLGGESTETFF; CDR3nt: TGTGCTAGTGGTTTGGTACTGGGGGGTGAGAGCACTGAAACTTTCTTT
d_gene: .; v_gene: TRBV10-3; j_gene: TRBJ1-1; abundance: .; CDR3aa: CAIRPNGNTEAFF; CDR3nt: TGTGCCATCAGGCCGAACGGGAACACTGAAGCTTTCTTT
d_gene: TRBD2; v_gene: TRBV4-1; j_gene: TRBJ2-1; abundance: .; CDR3aa: CASSQDSGPYNEQFF; CDR3nt: TGCGCCAGCAGCCAAGATAGCGGGCCTTACAATGAGCAGTTCTTC
d_gene: .; v_gene: TRBV5-1; j_gene: TRBJ2-7; abundance: many; CDR3aa: CASSLRDNSYEQYF; CDR3nt: TGTGCCAGCTCCCTCCGGGACAACTCCTACGAGCAGTACTTC
d_gene: .; v_gene: TRBV7-2; j_gene: TRBJ2-7; abundance: many; CDR3aa: CASSLGWAEQYF; CDR3nt: TGTGCCAGCAGCTTAGGTTGGGCCGAGCAGTACTTC
d_gene: TRBD2; v_gene: TRBV24-1; j_gene: TRBJ2-1; abundance: many; CDR3aa: CATSDLAGTYNEQFF; CDR3nt: TGTGCCACCAGTGATTTAGCGGGAACCTACAATGAGCAGTTCTTC
d_gene: .; v_gene: TRBV2; j_gene: TRBJ1-4; abundance: few; CDR3aa: CASRTTPGLLEKLFF; CDR3nt: TGTGCCAGCAGAACCACTCCGGGACTCTTGGAAAAACTGTTTTTT